These 2 T cell receptor beta chains came from one sample sequenced in a study of PD-1 blockade in classical Hodgkin lymphoma. Every patient was affected by relapse after autologous stem cell transplantation, while exposure to brentuximab vedotin was not uniform. Out of thawed PBMCs, magnetic negative selection purified CD4+ T cells. This table comes from immunoSEQ multiplex PCR, and its TCRdb copy is limited to in-frame clones, with some not included. The data hold 15,000 to 20,000 clones, with around 81% observed a single time. The specimen was CD4+ T cells from blood, collected at baseline. These receptors came from a human donor with classical Hodgkin lymphoma.

The chain uses TRBV6-5 and TRBJ2-5, with D maybe TRBD1 (6 bases). Germline CDR1 is MNHEY and CDR2 is SVGAGI. The CDR3 has 13 residues. V lost 6 bases, J lost 7 bases, and 15 bases lay in between. CDR3 amino acids: CASRSDRFGTQYF. In nucleotides, the CDR3 is TGTGCCAGCAGATCAGACAGGTTTGGGACCCAGTACTTC.

The chain joins TRBV7-9 to TRBJ2-5, with 10 bases lining up with TRBD1. This CDR3 is 15 amino acids long. The trim removed 1 base at V and 5 bases at J, leaving 4 bases unmatched. The germline V gene has CDR1 SEHNR and CDR2 FQNEAQ (reference sequence). The CDR3: CASSLGTGGFETQYF. The CDR3 DNA reads as TGTGCCAGCAGCTTAGGGACAGGGGGTTTTGAGACCCAGTACTTC.